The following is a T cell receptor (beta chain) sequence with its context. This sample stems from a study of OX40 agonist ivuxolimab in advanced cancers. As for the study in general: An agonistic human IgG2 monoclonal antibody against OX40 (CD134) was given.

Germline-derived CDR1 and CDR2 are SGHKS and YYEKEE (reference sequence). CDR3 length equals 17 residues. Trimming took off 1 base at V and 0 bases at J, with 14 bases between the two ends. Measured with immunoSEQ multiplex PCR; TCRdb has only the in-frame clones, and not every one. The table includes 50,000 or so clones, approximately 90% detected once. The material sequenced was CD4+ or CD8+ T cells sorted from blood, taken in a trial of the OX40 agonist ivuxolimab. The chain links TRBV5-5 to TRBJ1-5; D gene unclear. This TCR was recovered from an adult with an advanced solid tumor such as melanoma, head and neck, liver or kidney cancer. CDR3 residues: CASSLHNRPDSNQPQHF. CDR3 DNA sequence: TGTGCCAGCAGCTTGCATAACCGACCAGATAGCAATCAGCCCCAGCATTTT.